The text below deals with one TCR beta chain. These data originate in a study of blood T cell repertoires in COVID-19. TCRdb keeps only in-frame clones here, not all; method: immunoSEQ multiplex PCR. The sample carries around 250,000 clones, around 80% recorded once. The CDR3 consists of 14 residues. Trimming at V came to 5 bases and at J to 0 bases, leaving 3 bases not matched to a gene. The V gene's germline CDR1 is SNHLY and CDR2 FYNNEI. This chain uses TRBV2 with TRBJ2-5, with 7 positions matching TRBD1. The sequencing input was PBMCs or T cells enriched from blood (not recorded which). The TCR was taken from a young man with acute COVID-19. CDR3 in amino acids: CASSTQGDQETQYF. CDR3 in DNA: TGTGCCAGCAGTACCCAGGGGGACCAAGAGACCCAGTACTTC.